The 27 T cell receptor beta chains given below trace back to one sample, sequenced in a study of T cell changes during pregnancy in multiple sclerosis. Generated by immunoSEQ multiplex PCR, the TCRdb table keeps only in-frame clones and is missing some. There are fewer than 85,000 clones in the sample; 94% occur only once, and 2% to 3% lies in the top ten. Sequenced material: peripheral blood, taken in the third trimester of pregnancy. The receptors here all came from a female donor with multiple sclerosis, enrolled in a pregnancy study.

This rearrangement joins TRBV6-5 to TRBJ1-1; 9 bases fit TRBD1. The CDR3 loop spans 14 amino acids. J was trimmed by 7 bases and V by 6 bases; bases with no gene match: 9. Germline assignment: CDR1 MNHEY and CDR2 SVGAGI. The CDR3 region has the DNA TGTGCCAGCAGCAACAGGGGGCGCGGGATTGAAGCTTTCTTT. This sequence encodes CASSNRGRGIEAFF.

The chain employs TRBV5-8 and TRBJ1-3; 7 bases line up with TRBD1. The CDR3 is 15 amino acids. Germline trimming cut 5 bases from V and 4 bases from J; bases unmatched to any gene: 9. CDR1 and CDR2 (germline): SGHTS, YDEGEE. The CDR3 region is CASRYRQGGGNTIYF. The CDR3 nucleotides are TGTGCCAGCAGGTATCGACAGGGAGGAGGAAACACCATATATTTT.

V usage is TRBV18 and J usage is TRBJ2-7, with D unclear. The germline V gene encodes CDR1 KGHSH and CDR2 LQKENI. The CDR3 is 11 residues long. V gave up 6 bases and J gave up 7 bases, with 10 bases separating them. CDR3 DNA: TGTGCCAGCTCCCCTTCAGGAGAGCAGTACTTC. This sequence encodes CASSPSGEQYF. The variable domain in full, with the rest retrieved from reference TRBV18 and TRBJ2-7, is NAGVMQNPRHLVRRRGQEARLRCSPMKGHSHVYWYRQLPEEGLKFMVYLQKENIIDESGMPKERFSAEFPKEGPSILRIQQVVRGDSAAYFCASSPSGEQYFGPGTRLTVT.

The rearrangement joins TRBV30 to TRBJ2-2; the D gene is possibly TRBD2 (7 bases). There are 12 residues in the CDR3. V lost 5 bases to trimming and J lost 6 bases, with 10 bases between them. CDR1 and CDR2 (germline): GTSNPN, SVGIG (reference sequence). CDR3 in amino acids: CAWGGAAGELFF. The DNA of the CDR3 is TGTGCCTGGGGGGGGGCCGCCGGGGAGCTGTTTTTT.

The chain joins TRBV6-5 to TRBJ2-7, with 8 bases identical to TRBD1. Trimming removed 8 bases from V and 11 bases from J; junction bases left unmatched: 20. This CDR3 has 15 amino acids. CDR1 and CDR2 (germline): MNHEY, SVGAGI. CDR3 nucleotides: TGTGCCAGCGGCTCCTGGGACAGGTATCCTACGAGCAAGTACTTC. Translating it yields CASGSWDRYPTSKYF.

The table lists this clone with a count of one. V and J are TRBV5-4 and TRBJ2-1, with D possibly TRBD2 on 5 matching bases. Trimming shortened V by 0 bases and J by 4 bases, and 14 bases separated the two germline ends. The V gene's germline CDR1 is SGHNT and CDR2 YYREEE (reference sequence). This CDR3 spans 16 amino acids. For the CDR3, the DNA is TGTGCCAGCAGCTTGGAAGGACTCCGCACTTACAATGAGCAGTTCTTC. Translation: CASSLEGLRTYNEQFF.

V and J are TRBV5-5 and TRBJ1-6; 7 nucleotides match TRBD1. The CDR3 is 15 residues long. J lost 7 bases, V lost 0 bases, and 4 bases had no gene match. The germline V gene has CDR1 SGHKS and CDR2 YYEKEE (reference sequence). The CDR3, as DNA: TGTGCCAGCAGCTTGGGGGGACAGAGAAATTCACCCCTCCACTTT. This encodes CASSLGGQRNSPLHF.

The chain combines TRBV14 with TRBJ2-1; weak D call: TRBD2 (5 bases). The CDR3 totals 14 residues. Per the germline V gene, CDR1 is SGHDN and CDR2 is FVKESK. Trimming took 4 bases from V and 8 from J, leaving 15 bases between them. This CDR3 reads CASSPRGYADEQFF. The CDR3 DNA sequence: TGTGCCAGCAGCCCTCGGGGTTATGCGGATGAGCAGTTCTTC. The complete variable domain, with remaining parts taken from reference TRBV14 and TRBJ2-1, reads EAGVTQFPSHSVIEKGQTVTLRCDPISGHDNLYWYRRVMGKEIKFLLHFVKESKQDESGMPNNRFLAERTGGTYSTLKVQPAELEDSGVYFCASSPRGYADEQFFGPGTRLTVL.

This chain uses TRBV19 with TRBJ2-3; possibly TRBD1 for D (5 bases). The germline CDR1 and CDR2 sequences are LNHDA and SQIVND (reference sequence). Trimming removed 5 bases at V and 4 bases at J, with 10 bases between. This CDR3 contains 13 residues. The CDR3 loop is CASSPGFADTQYF. CDR3 DNA sequence: TGTGCCAGTAGTCCAGGGTTCGCAGATACGCAGTATTTT.

This chain joins TRBV15 and TRBJ2-7; 7 bases agree with TRBD1. This CDR3 region has 15 residues. J was trimmed by 3 bases and V by 0 bases; bases with no gene match: 5. Per the germline V gene, CDR1 is LNHNV and CDR2 is YYDKDF (reference sequence). The CDR3 reads CATSRDRGQNYEQYF. For the CDR3, the DNA is TGTGCCACCAGCAGAGATAGGGGACAGAACTACGAGCAGTACTTC.

The rearrangement links TRBV29-1 to TRBJ1-3, with 9 bases identical to TRBD1. Trimming took 3 bases from V and 2 from J; bases not matched to a gene: 5. There are 15 residues in the CDR3. Germline CDR1 reads SQVTM; CDR2 reads ANQGSEA. The CDR3 DNA sequence: TGCAGCGTTGAGGGGACAGGGACGGCTGGAAACACCATATATTTT. It encodes CSVEGTGTAGNTIYF.

V usage is TRBV7-9 and J usage is TRBJ2-1, with TRBD2 as a possible D gene (5 bases). Germline assignment: CDR1 SEHNR and CDR2 FQNEAQ (reference sequence). V lost 3 bases, J lost 5 bases, and 26 bases lay in between. CDR3 length: 19 amino acids. In DNA, the CDR3 is TGTGCCAGCAGCTTCCCCCAACGATCGGGGTCTCATGTGGACAATGAGCAGTTCTTC. Translating gives CASSFPQRSGSHVDNEQFF.

The CDR3 DNA follows: TGTGCCAGCAGCCCGCCTCCCGGCTTGGAGAAAGAGACCCAGTACTTC. It encodes CASSPPPGLEKETQYF. The chain recombines TRBV13 with TRBJ2-5; D is unresolved. The CDR3 has 16 residues. With 5 bases removed from V and 3 bases from J, the gap between germline ends came to 19 bases. CDR1 is PRHDT and CDR2 is FYEKMQ in the germline V gene (reference sequence).

This rearrangement joins TRBV6-4 to TRBJ2-3; 8 bases fit TRBD1. With V trimmed by 0 bases and J by 4 bases, 3 bases remained unmatched. Per the germline V gene, CDR1 is MRHNA and CDR2 is SNTAGT. The CDR3 totals 15 residues. CDR3 nucleotides: TGTGCCAGCAGTGACTCGACAGGGGCTCCAGATACGCAGTATTTT. Residues: CASSDSTGAPDTQYF.

The chain is built from TRBV29-1 and TRBJ2-7; tentative D call: TRBD1 (6 bases). The length of the CDR3 is 14 residues. V was cut by 1 base and J by 6 bases, with 16 bases left in between. Germline lookup yields CDR1 SQVTM and CDR2 ANQGSEA. The DNA of the CDR3 is TGCAGCGTTGAAGTGGCGACAGGTGGAGGCGAGCAGTACTTC. Protein sequence: CSVEVATGGGEQYF.

This chain joins TRBV14 and TRBJ2-4; TRBD1 agrees at 8 bases. This CDR3 is 16 amino acids long. The V and J ends lost 4 bases and 6 bases, in that order; junction bases with no gene match: 11. CDR1 is SGHDN, CDR2 FVKESK, per germline. The CDR3 nucleotides read TGTGCCAGCAGCCTTACATCCAGGGGGCCTAGAAACATTCAGTACTTC. Translated: CASSLTSRGPRNIQYF.

The chain joins TRBV6-5 to TRBJ1-6, with D unclear. V was shortened by 2 bases and J by 9 bases, with 14 bases between the two germline ends. Germline V gene data show CDR1 as MNHEY and CDR2 as SVGAGI. The CDR3 covers 15 residues. In nucleotides, the CDR3 is TGTGCCAGCAGTTACGGTCAGGCCCCCGGTTCACCCCTCCACTTT. This translates into CASSYGQAPGSPLHF.

Points on this clone: The junction departs from germline at one end; a sequencing error may be responsible. The CDR3 spells CASRLGATEAFF. The DNA of the CDR3 is TGTGCCAGCAGGTTGGGGGCGACTGAAGCTTTCTTT. The chain joins TRBV5-4 to TRBJ1-1; D is possibly TRBD1 (6 bases). The germline gives CDR1 SGHNT, CDR2 YYREEE (reference sequence). The CDR3 covers 12 residues.

The rearrangement uses TRBV29-1 and TRBJ2-1, with TRBD2 identical over 13 bases. The V gene's germline CDR1 is SQVTM and CDR2 ANQGSEA. The J segment lost 3 bases and the V segment lost 6 bases, leaving 2 bases of the junction unmatched. This CDR3 comprises 14 residues. CDR3 DNA: TGCAGCGTGGGGACTAGCGGGGACTACAATGAGCAGTTCTTC. It yields the protein CSVGTSGDYNEQFF.

This clone was recorded only once. The genes are TRBV5-1 and TRBJ2-3; D is unresolved. Germline V gene sequence: CDR1 SGHRS, CDR2 YFSETQ. This CDR3 comprises 14 residues. Trimming cost V 4 bases and J 3 bases, with 12 bases left between them. In DNA, the CDR3 is TGCGCCAGCAGCCCGGCCCGGGTGACAGATACGCAGTATTTT. Its protein is CASSPARVTDTQYF.

This clone was seen more than once but under ten times. The chain employs TRBV9 and TRBJ1-6, with TRBD1 as a possible D gene (5 bases). This CDR3 region has 15 residues. Germline CDR1 reads SGDLS; CDR2 reads YYNGEE. With 3 bases removed from V and 9 bases from J, the gap between germline ends came to 16 bases. The CDR3 DNA follows: TGTGCCAGCAGCGCGAGGGGAGGCATCGGTTCACCCCTCCACTTT. Its protein is CASSARGGIGSPLHF.

The J gene is TRBJ1-6, the V gene TRBV5-4; TRBD1 agrees at 7 bases. The CDR3 runs to 17 residues. The V segment lost 1 base and the J segment 4 bases; nucleotides outside the gene matches: 8. Per the germline V gene, CDR1 is SGHNT and CDR2 is YYREEE (reference sequence). The CDR3, as DNA: TGTGCCAGCAGCTTGTCCGGGACAGTAACTTATAATTCACCCCTCCACTTT. Protein product: CASSLSGTVTYNSPLHF.

The V gene is TRBV4-2, the J gene TRBJ2-1, with 7 bases identical to TRBD2. This CDR3 contains 15 residues. Germline CDR1 and CDR2: LGHNA and YNFKEQ. The V and J ends lost 0 bases and 7 bases, in that order; junction bases with no gene match: 6. The CDR3 loop is CASSQESGVQNEQFF. The CDR3 nucleotides are TGTGCCAGCAGCCAAGAGAGCGGGGTTCAGAATGAGCAGTTCTTC.

The chain carries TRBV25-1 and TRBJ1-1; D gene uncertain. Germline V gene sequence: CDR1 MGHDK, CDR2 SYGVNS. V was shortened by 1 base and J by 1 base, with 10 bases between the two germline ends. The CDR3 contains 15 residues. The CDR3 bases are TGTGCCAGCAGTGAATCGGGGAAGGGGAACACTGAAGCTTTCTTT. This sequence encodes CASSESGKGNTEAFF.

V is TRBV27 and J is TRBJ1-1; possible D gene TRBD1, 5 bases. The CDR3 consists of 15 residues. Germline CDR1 is MNHEY and CDR2 is SMNVEV (reference sequence). The V and J ends lost 6 bases and 1 base respectively, with 15 bases between them. The CDR3 spells CASSQPGLKNTEAFF. The CDR3 DNA is TGTGCCAGCAGCCAACCGGGACTTAAGAACACTGAAGCTTTCTTT.

This chain connects TRBV5-1 to TRBJ1-2, with TRBD1 as a possible D gene (5 bases). From germline, CDR1 is SGHRS and CDR2 YFSETQ. The CDR3 runs to 14 residues. Trimming took 4 bases from V and 3 from J, leaving 13 bases between them. CDR3 coding DNA: TGCGCCAGCAGCCCGGACACCCCTCACTATGGCTACACCTTC. Protein product: CASSPDTPHYGYTF.

The chain carries TRBV7-9 and TRBJ2-1, with 14 bases aligning to TRBD2. CDR1 SEHNR and CDR2 FQNEAQ come from the germline V gene (reference sequence). Trimming cost V 6 bases and J 7 bases; bases outside gene matches: 5. This CDR3 has 15 amino acids. Here the CDR3 reads CASSWGLAGVNEQFF. CDR3 coding DNA: TGTGCCAGCAGTTGGGGACTAGCGGGGGTAAATGAGCAGTTCTTC.